Below are 6 T cell receptor beta chains sequenced from a single sample in a study of healthy donors' naive CD4 and CD8 T cells (dated by TCRdb to between 2014 and 2016). These reads were obtained on a 454 GS FLX Titanium. A previously published linear amplification protocol was used to build the TCR libraries, starting from approximately 500 ng of total RNA. Through fastp at Q25 and MiXCR, TCRdb rebuilt clones from the public reads, retaining in-frame beta chains. Each entry is one CDR3 protein sequence, shown with its most common DNA and genes. The sample profile shows 180,000 or so distinct CDR3 sequences; about 76% of them were found once. About 2.1% of the sample is held by the ten biggest clonotypes. Sequencing was performed on naive CD4+ and CD8+ T cells sorted from blood, pooled from several donors. The cell subset or site label on this specimen signifies: FACS-sorted naive CD4+ (CD45RO-CD45RA+) and naive CD8+ (CD45RA+CD27bright) T cells. The receptor source for this set is a pool of human donors in good health; the sample pools cells from several healthy donors.

In this sample, this clonotype turned up a few times. This rearrangement joins TRBV29-1 to TRBJ2-7, with 7 bases matching TRBD1. V gave up 6 bases and J gave up 2 bases; unmatched junction bases: 7. Germline V gene lookup returns CDR1 SQVTM and CDR2 ANQGSEA. CDR3 length equals 13 residues. CDR3 loop: CSVLRDSTYEQYF. CDR3 DNA: TGCAGCGTACTCCGGGACAGCACCTACGAGCAGTACTTC.

Points on this clonotype: Since no conserved phenylalanine or tryptophan closes the CDR3, a read error is the likely cause. The chain is built from TRBV6-5 and TRBJ2-7, with a possible D match to TRBD1 (6 bases). This CDR3 is 16 amino acids long. Germline CDR1 is MNHEY and CDR2 is SVGAGI. V was shortened by 0 bases and J by 3 bases, with 15 bases between the two germline ends. Here the CDR3 DNA reads TGTGCCAGCAGTTACTCACGCGGCGGCAGGGGCTACGAGCAGTACCTC. Residues: CASSYSRGGRGYEQYL.

The chain uses TRBV29-1 and TRBJ1-2; D gene ambiguous. The CDR3 is 13 residues long. Germline loops: CDR1 SQVTM, CDR2 ANQGSEA. Trimming took off 3 bases at V and 1 base at J, with 9 bases between the two ends. CDR3 bases: TGCAGCGTTGATCGGCAGATTAACTATGGCTACACCTTC. It translates to CSVDRQINYGYTF. Filled out from reference TRBV29-1 and TRBJ1-2, the complete variable domain reads SAVISQKPSRDICQRGTSLTIQCQVDSQVTMMFWYRQQPGQSLTLIATANQGSEATYESGFVIDKFPISRPNLTFSTLTVSNMSPEDSSIYLCSVDRQINYGYTFGSGTRLTVV.

V and J are TRBV5-4 and TRBJ2-5, with no clear D. The CDR3 totals 14 residues. The germline V and J ends were trimmed by 2 bases and 5 bases, with 13 bases remaining between them. Germline CDR1 reads SGHNT; CDR2 reads YYREEE (reference sequence). In DNA form, the CDR3 reads TGTGCCAGCAGCTTTAACAGCGACCGGGAGACCCAGTACTTC. It specifies CASSFNSDRETQYF.

This sequence joins TRBV6-6 and TRBJ1-2; 8 positions match TRBD1. The ends lost 2 bases at V and 6 bases at J; junction bases unmatched: 8. Germline V gene lookup returns CDR1 MNHNY and CDR2 SVGAGI (reference sequence). The CDR3 runs to 15 residues. The CDR3 is CASSYAGQGSNGYTF. The CDR3, as DNA: TGTGCCAGCAGTTACGCTGGACAGGGTTCAAATGGCTACACCTTC.

Notes on this clonotype: Given a much more abundant clone one base away, this may be a read error. This chain uses TRBV4-3 with TRBJ2-1; 7 bases match TRBD2. The V segment lost 1 base and the J segment 1 base; nucleotides outside the gene matches: 4. Germline V gives CDR1 LGHNA, CDR2 YSLEER. The CDR3 is 16 amino acids. CDR3 bases: TGCGCCAGCAGCCAAGGGGGCGGGGGTTCCTACAATGAGCAGTTCTTC. Its translation: CASSQGGGGSYNEQFF.